These 12 T cell receptor beta chains were all obtained from the same sample, sequenced in a study of high-grade serous ovarian cancer treatment subgroups. Sequencing was performed with immunoSEQ multiplex PCR; in TCRdb, only in-frame clones are kept and a portion is missing. The profile shows about 12,000 clones, 88% of them singletons. Tumor tissue was taken before any definitive surgery or chemotherapy was given. Sequenced sample: tumor tissue. The receptors were sampled from a human donor with high-grade serous ovarian cancer.

This clone was recorded a few times. The gene calls are TRBV6-6 and TRBJ1-4, with 7 positions matching TRBD1. CDR1 and CDR2 from the germline V gene are MNHNY and SVGAGI (reference sequence). The junction had 11 bases not matched to a gene; V was cut back by 7 bases and J by 3 bases. The CDR3 length is 16 residues. This CDR3 is CASTDQGDWANEKLFF. DNA for the CDR3: TGTGCCAGCACCGATCAGGGGGATTGGGCTAATGAAAAACTGTTTTTT.

The rearrangement uses TRBV6-1 and TRBJ1-5; no definite D call. V was cut by 4 bases and J by 4 bases, with 17 bases left in between. The CDR3 has 16 residues. CDR1 and CDR2 from the germline V gene are MNHNS and SASEGT. The CDR3 nucleotides are TGTGCCAGCAGTGGGCGCGAGAGTAAACCTAATCAGCCCCAGCATTTT. Translated: CASSGRESKPNQPQHF.

V gene TRBV7-2 combines with J gene TRBJ1-4, with unresolved D. CDR1 SGHTA and CDR2 FQGNSA come from the germline V gene. CDR3 length equals 15 residues. The germline V and J ends were trimmed by 1 base and 5 bases, with 11 bases remaining between them. Here the CDR3 reads CASSLVSGPNEKLFF. In DNA, the CDR3 is TGTGCCAGCAGCTTAGTATCAGGACCGAATGAAAAACTGTTTTTT.

The chain uses TRBV14 and TRBJ1-2; no clear D. Trimming took off 3 bases at V and 4 bases at J, with 3 bases between the two ends. This CDR3 region has 11 residues. Germline V gene data show CDR1 as SGHDN and CDR2 as FVKESK. The CDR3 region is CASSQVYGYTF. Written as DNA, the CDR3 is TGTGCCAGCAGCCAGGTCTATGGCTACACCTTC.

The chain employs TRBV19 and TRBJ1-5, with D perhaps matching TRBD1 (6 bases). The length of the CDR3 is 16 residues. Trimming took 5 bases from V and 3 from J, leaving 17 bases between them. The V gene's germline CDR1 is LNHDA and CDR2 SQIVND (reference sequence). CDR3 sequence reads: CASSLVGTTLNQPQHF. As DNA, the CDR3 is TGTGCCAGTAGTCTCGTTGGGACAACTCTCAATCAGCCCCAGCATTTT.

The chain employs TRBV6-6 and TRBJ2-1, with D unresolved. The germline V and J ends were trimmed by 0 bases and 4 bases, with 4 bases remaining between them. In germline, CDR1 is MNHNY, CDR2 SVGAGI (reference sequence). The CDR3 consists of 13 residues. CDR3 loop: CASSYSLYNEQFF. As DNA, the CDR3 is TGTGCCAGCAGTTACTCTCTTTACAATGAGCAGTTCTTC.

CDR3: CASSSQENTEAFF. The DNA of the CDR3 is TGTGCCAGCAGCTCACAGGAGAACACTGAAGCTTTCTTT. The chain joins TRBV7-9 to TRBJ1-1; possibly TRBD1 for D (5 bases). CDR3 length: 13 amino acids. Germline V gives CDR1 SEHNR, CDR2 FQNEAQ (reference sequence). The ends were cut back, 4 bases at V and 1 base at J, with 7 bases in the middle. Filled out from reference TRBV7-9 and TRBJ1-1, the complete variable domain reads DTGVSQNPRHKITKRGQNVTFRCDPISEHNRLYWYRQTLGQGPEFLTYFQNEAQLEKSRLLSDRFSAERPKGSFSTLEIQRTEQGDSAMYLCASSSQENTEAFFGQGTRLTVV.

This chain joins TRBV30 and TRBJ1-2; 7 nucleotides match TRBD1. The V segment lost 3 bases and the J segment 2 bases; nucleotides outside the gene matches: 6. The CDR3 runs to 14 residues. Germline assignment: CDR1 GTSNPN and CDR2 SVGIG (reference sequence). CDR3 sequence: CAWSNQGGNYGYTF. The CDR3 region has the DNA TGTGCCTGGAGCAATCAGGGGGGGAACTATGGCTACACCTTC.

The chain employs TRBV27 and TRBJ2-1; TRBD2 aligns across 11 bases. Unmatched junction bases numbered 9, after V lost 5 bases and J lost 9 bases. The CDR3 totals 15 residues. Germline-derived CDR1 and CDR2 are MNHEY and SMNVEV (reference sequence). CDR3 region: CASSRKLAGESEQFF. CDR3 nucleotides: TGTGCCAGCAGTAGAAAACTAGCGGGGGAGAGTGAGCAGTTCTTC.

V usage is TRBV16 and J usage is TRBJ1-2; a weak D match, TRBD1 (6 bases). The length of the CDR3 is 16 residues. V lost 0 bases and J lost 2, with 13 bases in between. Germline loops: CDR1 KGHSY, CDR2 FQNENV. CDR3 nucleotide sequence: TGTGCCAGCAGCCAATCCGTAGGGGGTTGGAACTATGGCTACACCTTC. It codes for CASSQSVGGWNYGYTF.

The chain couples TRBV4-2 to TRBJ2-5, with a weak D call TRBD1 (5 bases). The J call is in doubt because the DNA end fits TRBJ2-7 better. The CDR3 has 15 amino acids. Germline V gene lookup returns CDR1 LGHNA and CDR2 YNFKEQ. The CDR3 region has the DNA TGTGCCAGCAGCCAAGATTTCCCAGGGAACTACGAGCAGTACTTC. Translation gives CASSQDFPGNYEQYF.

The J gene is TRBJ1-2, the V gene TRBV2; perhaps TRBD1 as D (5 bases). The CDR3 is made up of 13 amino acids. The V gene lost 8 bases and the J gene lost 8 bases, with 18 bases spanning the gap. The V gene's germline CDR1 is SNHLY and CDR2 FYNNEI. The CDR3 region has the DNA TGTGCCAGCTCCCGCGTGGGGGACTTCGGCTACACCTTC. It yields the protein CASSRVGDFGYTF.